Reported below is one T cell receptor beta chain. This record comes from a study of blood T cell repertoires in COVID-19. For the study at large: Acute and convalescent COVID-19 samples came from the United States, Italy and Spain. From T cells, B-cell-depleted T cells, or PBMCs came the material, which was cDNA or gDNA.

Authors' methods: It was from reference gene primer amplification that nucleated cell counts were estimated. Data came from immunoSEQ multiplex PCR; TCRdb stores just in-frame clones and leaves some out. V, J and clone size derive from that table, while D and trimming were established from the DNA sequence. The sample lists 200,000 to 250,000 clones, 80% to 90% occurring once. The clonotype comes from a man aged 25-45 years with active or convalescent COVID-19. Sequenced material: peripheral blood.

The DNA for the CDR3 is TGTGCCAGCATGGGCGGGAGGGATACGCAGTATTTT. The encoded protein is CASMGGRDTQYF. The genes are TRBV5-4 and TRBJ2-3; TRBD2 matches at 8 bases. Germline V gene sequence: CDR1 SGHNT, CDR2 YYREEE (reference sequence). CDR3 length: 12 residues. V lost 6 bases and J lost 6; bases outside the gene matches: 3.